This entry lists 28 T cell receptor beta chains sequenced from one sample in a study of blood T cell repertoires in COVID-19. Measured with immunoSEQ multiplex PCR; TCRdb has only the in-frame clones, and not every one. Here the sample spans roughly 180,000 clones, around four fifths being singletons. Sequenced sample: PBMCs or T cells enriched from blood (not recorded which). The receptors here all came from a woman between 50 and 59 years old who had recovered from COVID-19.

V usage is TRBV7-9 and J usage is TRBJ1-2; 7 bases line up with TRBD1. J was trimmed by 1 base and V by 5 bases; bases with no gene match: 7. This CDR3 contains 15 residues. The germline CDR1 and CDR2 sequences are SEHNR and FQNEAQ (reference sequence). This CDR3 reads CASSAQGRVNYGYTF. The CDR3 DNA is TGTGCCAGCAGCGCACAGGGGAGAGTTAACTATGGCTACACCTTC.

The V and J genes are TRBV19 and TRBJ1-1, with TRBD1 identical over 8 bases. The CDR3 loop spans 15 amino acids. The ends lost 2 bases at V and 6 bases at J; junction bases unmatched: 8. CDR1 and CDR2 from the germline V gene are LNHDA and SQIVND (reference sequence). CDR3 in amino acids: CASSIPQGAGAEAFF. In DNA, the CDR3 is TGTGCCAGTAGTATACCCCAGGGGGCAGGAGCTGAAGCTTTCTTT.

Note on this clone: This could be a read error, since a much larger clone is one nucleotide away. This chain uses TRBV11-2 with TRBJ1-1, with D possibly TRBD1 on 6 matching bases. Germline loops: CDR1 SGHAT, CDR2 FQNNGV. This CDR3 has 13 residues. Trimming cost V 4 bases and J 0 bases, with 6 bases left between them. CDR3 nucleotides: TGTGCCAGCAGCTGGACAGTGAACACTGAAGCTTTCTTT. Translation: CASSWTVNTEAFF.

The chain uses TRBV19 and TRBJ1-1; D call uncertain. V gave up 6 bases and J gave up 1 base, with 9 bases separating them. The germline gives CDR1 LNHDA, CDR2 SQIVND (reference sequence). The CDR3 has 13 amino acids. This CDR3 reads CASRGQTNTEAFF. In nucleotides, the CDR3 is TGTGCCAGTAGGGGCCAAACGAACACTGAAGCTTTCTTT.

The genes are TRBV5-1 and TRBJ1-6; 10 bases fit TRBD1. This CDR3 is built from 16 residues. The ends lost 0 bases at V and 9 bases at J; junction bases unmatched: 6. Germline V lookup: CDR1 SGHRS, CDR2 YFSETQ. In nucleotides, the CDR3 is TGCGCCAGCAGCTTGGCGCAAGGGACAGGGGCTTCACCCCTCCACTTT. This sequence encodes CASSLAQGTGASPLHF. The entire variable domain, with the rest obtained from reference TRBV5-1 and TRBJ1-6, is as follows: KAGVTQTPRYLIKTRGQQVTLSCSPISGHRSVSWYQQTPGQGLQFLFEYFSETQRNKGNFPGRFSGRQFSNSRSEMNVSTLELGDSALYLCASSLAQGTGASPLHFGNGTRLTVT.

This chain connects TRBV6-2 or TRBV6-3 to TRBJ2-7; D possibly corresponds to TRBD2 (6 bases). The germline CDR1 and CDR2 sequences are MNHEY and SVGEGT. The CDR3 runs to 13 residues. Trimming cost V 2 bases and J 6 bases, with 11 bases left between them. DNA for the CDR3: TGTGCCAGCAGTTACGCGGGGTCGGGCGAGCAGTACGTC. Its translation: CASSYAGSGEQYV.

A note on this clone: Within the sample, other DNA sequences also encode this same CDR3. The rearrangement joins TRBV9 to TRBJ1-4, with D perhaps TRBD1 (5 bases). Trimming stripped 1 base from V and 5 bases from J, with 9 bases between. The germline gives CDR1 SGDLS, CDR2 YYNGEE. CDR3 length: 14 residues. The CDR3 coding sequence is TGTGCCAGCAGCGTAACTGGGGGGAATGAAAAACTGTTTTTT. Translation: CASSVTGGNEKLFF.

J is TRBJ1-6 and V is TRBV28, with unresolved D. The CDR3 is 13 residues long. Germline CDR1 reads MDHEN; CDR2 reads SYDVKM. V was clipped by 8 bases and J by 9 bases, with 14 bases between them. The CDR3 nucleotides read TGTGCCAGCGGTAAGGGAGCCACTTCACCCCTCCACTTT. Its translation: CASGKGATSPLHF.

The chain joins TRBV24-1 to TRBJ2-2; TRBD1 matches at 9 bases. There are 16 residues in the CDR3. From germline, CDR1 is KGHDR and CDR2 SFDVKD. The junction had 8 bases not matched to a gene; V was cut back by 8 bases and J by 2 bases. CDR3 protein: CATKGWGQGNTGELFF. The DNA of the CDR3 is TGTGCCACCAAGGGGTGGGGACAGGGTAACACCGGGGAGCTGTTTTTT.

Written as DNA, the CDR3 is TGTGCCAGCAGCTTGGGACAGCCCCTCTATGGCTACACCTTC. As protein: CASSLGQPLYGYTF. This chain uses TRBV5-6 with TRBJ1-2; D possibly corresponds to TRBD1 (5 bases). Germline V gives CDR1 SGHDT, CDR2 YYEEEE. The CDR3 totals 14 residues. V was cut by 0 bases and J by 4 bases, with 10 bases left in between.

The rearrangement links TRBV12-3 or TRBV12-4 to TRBJ2-1; TRBD2 might be the D (7 bases). V lost 10 bases, J lost 10 bases, and 14 bases lay in between. This CDR3 is built from 11 residues. The CDR3 nucleotides read TGTGCCACAAGGGGGGGGGCAGAGCAGTTCTTC. Encoded protein: CATRGGAEQFF.

The CDR3, as DNA: TGTGCCAGCAGCCTAGGGGGGGGCGCGGGCAATCAGCCCCAGCATTTT. Translation gives CASSLGGGAGNQPQHF. V is TRBV27 and J is TRBJ1-5; D might be TRBD1 (6 bases). CDR1 and CDR2 from the germline V gene are MNHEY and SMNVEV (reference sequence). The CDR3 is 16 amino acids. Trimming took 6 bases from V and 2 from J, leaving 17 bases between them.

The gene calls are TRBV30 and TRBJ2-7; D perhaps matches TRBD2 (5 bases). The CDR3 loop spans 12 amino acids. The V and J ends lost 2 bases and 8 bases respectively, with 13 bases between them. Germline V gene data show CDR1 as GTSNPN and CDR2 as SVGIG (reference sequence). In DNA, the CDR3 is TGTGCCTGGAGTATGACCGGAGGAAAGCAGTACGTC. The encoded protein is CAWSMTGGKQYV.

The chain carries TRBV5-1 and TRBJ2-5, with 7 bases aligning to TRBD2. Per germline, CDR1 SGHRS and CDR2 YFSETQ. The ends lost 3 bases at V and 2 bases at J; junction bases unmatched: 4. The CDR3 is 14 residues long. CDR3 DNA: TGCGCCAGCAGCTGGCCCGGGGGGCAAGAGACCCAGTACTTC. Translation: CASSWPGGQETQYF.

The chain has TRBV9 and TRBJ1-5; a weak D match, TRBD1 (5 bases). CDR3 length: 14 residues. V was cut by 5 bases and J by 6 bases, with 15 bases left in between. Germline values: CDR1 SGDLS, CDR2 YYNGEE. The CDR3 nucleotides are TGTGCCAGCAGTAATGGGGCCGCAGGTCAGCCCCAGCATTTT. It codes for CASSNGAAGQPQHF.

This chain uses TRBV5-6 with TRBJ1-2; 8 nucleotides align to TRBD1. Germline V gene lookup returns CDR1 SGHDT and CDR2 YYEEEE. J was trimmed by 4 bases and V by 4 bases; bases with no gene match: 9. This CDR3 region has 15 residues. The CDR3 spells CASSRRQGWVYGYTF. CDR3 nucleotide sequence: TGTGCCAGCAGCCGAAGACAGGGGTGGGTCTATGGCTACACCTTC.

This clone was picked up one time. The chain uses TRBV9 and TRBJ1-6; 10 bases are a match to TRBD1. The V gene's germline CDR1 is SGDLS and CDR2 YYNGEE. Germline trimming cut 0 bases from V and 9 bases from J; bases unmatched to any gene: 3. The CDR3 length is 15 residues. For the CDR3, the DNA is TGTGCCAGCAGCGTAGGGGGGGACAGGGGTTCACCCCTCCACTTT. Translating it yields CASSVGGDRGSPLHF.

J is TRBJ2-1 and V is TRBV19; D unclear. CDR1 and CDR2 (germline): LNHDA, SQIVND (reference sequence). V lost 3 bases, J lost 7 bases, and 4 bases lay in between. The CDR3 is 11 amino acids. CDR3 protein: CASSIPNEQFF. The CDR3 DNA sequence: TGTGCCAGTAGTATCCCTAATGAGCAGTTCTTC.

The V call is TRBV19, the J call TRBJ2-2; no definite D call. Trimming took 3 bases from V and 0 from J, leaving 5 bases between them. Germline V lookup: CDR1 LNHDA, CDR2 SQIVND (reference sequence). This CDR3 spans 14 amino acids. The DNA for the CDR3 is TGTGCCAGTAGTATTCTTGCGAACACCGGGGAGCTGTTTTTT. It specifies CASSILANTGELFF. Full variable domain (rest looked up from reference TRBV19 and TRBJ2-2): DGGITQSPKYLFRKEGQNVTLSCEQNLNHDAMYWYRQDPGQGLRLIYYSQIVNDFQKGDIAEGYSVSREKKESFPLTVTSAQKNPTAFYLCASSILANTGELFFGEGSRLTVL.

The chain has TRBV5-4 and TRBJ2-3, with TRBD2 matching over 8 bases. CDR1 and CDR2 (germline): SGHNT, YYREEE (reference sequence). The junction had 9 bases not matched to a gene; V was cut back by 0 bases and J by 0 bases. The CDR3 contains 18 residues. CDR3 residues: CASSLGINKRGSTDTQYF. In DNA, the CDR3 is TGTGCCAGCAGCTTGGGGATTAACAAGCGGGGGAGCACAGATACGCAGTATTTT.

The rearrangement links TRBV6-5 to TRBJ1-1; 9 bases line up with TRBD1. Trimming took 2 bases from V and 6 from J; bases not matched to a gene: 7. The CDR3 extends over 15 amino acids. Looked up from germline, CDR1 is MNHEY and CDR2 is SVGAGI. The CDR3 here is CASSYSLQGAAEAFF. The CDR3 bases are TGTGCCAGCAGTTACAGTCTACAGGGGGCGGCTGAAGCTTTCTTT.

This chain joins TRBV29-1 and TRBJ1-3; 7 nucleotides align to TRBD1. With V trimmed by 4 bases and J by 0 bases, 6 bases remained unmatched. This CDR3 is built from 15 residues. CDR1 and CDR2 from the germline V gene are SQVTM and ANQGSEA. The DNA for the CDR3 is TGCAGCGTTGTCTTACAGGGGACCTCTGGAAACACCATATATTTT. The encoded protein is CSVVLQGTSGNTIYF.

The chain couples TRBV7-9 to TRBJ2-7, with TRBD1 identical over 12 bases. The V gene's germline CDR1 is SEHNR and CDR2 FQNEAQ (reference sequence). V lost 5 bases, J lost 3 bases, and 5 bases stayed unmatched. There are 15 residues in the CDR3. The CDR3 DNA follows: TGTGCCAGCAGCGAAGGGACAGGGGGCGGCTACGAGCAGTACGTC. As protein: CASSEGTGGGYEQYV.

V and J are TRBV7-2 and TRBJ1-1; D remains unclear. V lost 1 base to trimming and J lost 7 bases, with 13 bases between them. Germline V lookup: CDR1 SGHTA, CDR2 FQGNSA. The CDR3 consists of 14 residues. CDR3: CASSLEEISGEAFF. The CDR3 DNA reads TGTGCCAGCAGCTTAGAGGAAATATCGGGTGAAGCTTTCTTT.

This clone was detected once. J is TRBJ2-5 and V is TRBV4-1; D is possibly TRBD1 (5 bases). CDR3 length: 14 residues. The germline V gene encodes CDR1 MGHRA and CDR2 YSYEKL. V lost 0 bases and J 5 bases, leaving 10 bases between the germline ends. Here the CDR3 reads CASSQEDMGETQYF. The CDR3 nucleotides read TGCGCCAGCAGCCAAGAGGACATGGGGGAGACCCAGTACTTC.

The chain recombines TRBV14 with TRBJ1-4, with D hard to call. Trimming stripped 0 bases from V and 5 bases from J, with 10 bases between. CDR3 length: 15 amino acids. The germline V gene has CDR1 SGHDN and CDR2 FVKESK. The CDR3 DNA reads as TGTGCCAGCAGCCAAGATGCCAGAAGAAATGAAAAACTGTTTTTT. Amino acid sequence: CASSQDARRNEKLFF. The complete variable domain, with remaining parts taken from reference TRBV14 and TRBJ1-4, reads EAGVTQFPSHSVIEKGQTVTLRCDPISGHDNLYWYRRVMGKEIKFLLHFVKESKQDESGMPNNRFLAERTGGTYSTLKVQPAELEDSGVYFCASSQDARRNEKLFFGSGTQLSVL.

This chain joins TRBV5-1 and TRBJ2-1, with 11 bases matching TRBD2. Looked up from germline, CDR1 is SGHRS and CDR2 is YFSETQ. V dropped 5 bases and J dropped 4; count of bases not matched to a gene: 5. The CDR3 covers 15 residues. The CDR3 DNA is TGCGCCAGCAGAACTAGCGGGAGTCTGTACAATGAGCAGTTCTTC. This sequence encodes CASRTSGSLYNEQFF.

This chain joins TRBV28 and TRBJ2-7; TRBD2 aligns across 11 bases. Trimming at V came to 4 bases and at J to 0 bases, leaving 17 bases not matched to a gene. The CDR3 covers 20 residues. Germline CDR1 MDHEN, CDR2 SYDVKM. The CDR3 DNA follows: TGTGCCAGCAGTTCCTCTATAATAGGACTAGCGGGCACCAGCTCCTACGAGCAGTACGTC. Translated: CASSSSIIGLAGTSSYEQYV.